This is a list of T cell receptor beta chains from one sample in a study of blood T cell repertoires in COVID-19. TCRdb's copy holds only in-frame clones and misses some; the assay was immunoSEQ multiplex PCR. Here the sample spans some 320,000 clones, nearly 90% being singletons. Source material: peripheral blood. These receptors were obtained from a woman aged 30 to 39 with COVID-19, enrolled during active disease. Each CDR3 is given with its conserved first and last residue. Each record gives: V gene, CDR3 length, J gene, clone size, D gene, CDR3 DNA, CDR3 protein. D genes are given only for firm matches. For some rows the clone size is stated as once, few or many, or as a class when expanded; others skip it.

>TRBV19|19|TRBJ1-5|once|TRBD1
TGTGCCAGTAGTATTGGCCCTTCCGGGACAGGGAAGGGCAATCAGCCCCAGCATTTT
CASSIGPSGTGKGNQPQHF
>TRBV28|15|TRBJ2-5|.|.
TGTGCCAGCAGCCCCGGGACAAAGCGCAGAGAGACCCAGTACTTC
CASSPGTKRRETQYF
>TRBV5-4|12|TRBJ2-7|few|TRBD2
TGTGCCAGCAGCTTCGGGCGGGGGGAGCAGTACTTC
CASSFGRGEQYF
>TRBV5-1|14|TRBJ2-1|once|TRBD2
TGCGCCAGCAGCTGGGCCGGGACTACCAATGAGCAGTTCTTC
CASSWAGTTNEQFF
>TRBV6-4|14|TRBJ2-3|few|.
TGTGCCAGCAGTGACTCTCCTGGCACAGATACGCAGTATTTT
CASSDSPGTDTQYF
>TRBV9|13|TRBJ1-1|.|.
TGTGCCAGCAGTACCATAGGGGGACCCATAGCTTTCTTT
CASSTIGGPIAFF
>TRBV10-2|13|TRBJ1-2|.|TRBD1
TGCGCCAGCAGTGAGATGACAGGGGCTGCCTACACCTTC
CASSEMTGAAYTF
>TRBV21-1|15|TRBJ1-5|once|.
TGTGCCAGGGACAGGGTAAGGGATTGGGATCAGCCCCAGCATTTT
CARDRVRDWDQPQHF
>TRBV6-5|15|TRBJ1-5|.|.
TGTGCCAGCACCGGCGGATACTATAGCAATCAGCCCCAGCATTTT
CASTGGYYSNQPQHF
>TRBV28|13|TRBJ1-6|.|TRBD1
TGTGCCACCGTTACAGGGGGCGCAATCTCCCTCCACTTT
CATVTGGAISLHF
>TRBV7-2|16|TRBJ2-2|.|.
TGTGCCAGCAGCTGGGGGCCCAAGGGAAGCACCGGGGAGCTGTTTTTT
CASSWGPKGSTGELFF
>TRBV5-6|14|TRBJ1-5|.|.
TGTGCCAGCAGCTTGTCCTTTGGCAATCAGCCCCAGCATTTT
CASSLSFGNQPQHF
>TRBV7-2|15|TRBJ2-2|.|TRBD1
TGTGCCAGCAGCTTAGACAGGGGGCGTCCCGGGGAGCTGTTTTTT
CASSLDRGRPGELFF
>TRBV6-6|13|TRBJ2-1|.|.
TGTGCCAGCAGTTACTCGGAGCTCAATGAGCAGTTCTTC
CASSYSELNEQFF
>TRBV4-1|13|TRBJ2-1|.|.
TGCGCCAGCAGCCCCCCGCGGGACAATGAGCAGTTCTTC
CASSPPRDNEQFF
>TRBV6-5|14|TRBJ1-2|.|.
TGTGCCAGCAGTACGGACGGACAGAGGAGTGGCTACACCTTC
CASSTDGQRSGYTF
>TRBV19|13|TRBJ1-1|.|TRBD1
TGTGCCAGTAGCTGGACAGGGCCCACTGAAGCTTTCTTT
CASSWTGPTEAFF
>TRBV5-1|15|TRBJ2-7|.|TRBD2
TGCGCCAGCAGCTTGAAGGCGGGGGGGCCCTACGAGCAGTACTTC
CASSLKAGGPYEQYF
>TRBV9|13|TRBJ2-3|.|.
TGTGCCAGCCGGCGGCTGGGAGAAGATACGCAGTATTTT
CASRRLGEDTQYF
>TRBV19|13|TRBJ1-1|.|.
TGTGCCAGTTCGTTGGGGGCGAACACTGAAGCTTTCTTT
CASSLGANTEAFF
>TRBV7-2|14|TRBJ1-6|.|.
TGTGCCAGCAGCTTAGTGGAGAGATATTCACCCCTCCACTTT
CASSLVERYSPLHF
>TRBV19|16|TRBJ1-6|.|TRBD1
TGTGCCAGTAGCCATATCGTCAGGGGGCTTGATTCACCCCTCCACTTT
CASSHIVRGLDSPLHF
>TRBV10-1|15|TRBJ2-7|.|.
TGCGCCAGCAGTGCCCTGAGGGACTCCGGCCTGGAGCAGTACTTC
CASSALRDSGLEQYF
>TRBV5-4|13|TRBJ2-7|.|.
TGTGCCAGCAGCTTGGCCAGGGCCGACGAGCAGTACTTC
CASSLARADEQYF
>TRBV6-5|13|TRBJ2-5|.|.
TGTGCCAGCAGTTACTCTAGGGGAGAGACCCAGTACTTC
CASSYSRGETQYF
>TRBV3-1/TRBV3-2|17|TRBJ2-5|.|.
TGTGCCAGCAGCCAAGATTCCCTCGGGGGGCCGGGAGAGACCCAGTACTTC
CASSQDSLGGPGETQYF
>TRBV19|14|TRBJ1-2|.|.
TGTGCCAGTTCCGAGCAGGGCGCGAACTATGGCTACACCTTC
CASSEQGANYGYTF
>TRBV7-2|16|TRBJ1-6|.|TRBD1
TGTGCCAGCAGCCCCCCCAAGACAGGGATTAACTCACCCCTCCACTTT
CASSPPKTGINSPLHF
>TRBV2|15|TRBJ2-1|once|TRBD2
TGTGCCAGCAGTGATACGGGACTAGCGGGGGGTGAGCAGTTCTTC
CASSDTGLAGGEQFF
>TRBV6-5|12|TRBJ1-1|.|TRBD1
TGTGCTAGTAGGCAGGGGGCAACTGAAGCTTTCTTT
CASRQGATEAFF
>TRBV6-1|12|TRBJ1-6|.|TRBD1
TGTGCCAGCAGTGAAAATTGGTCGGACAGGATCTTT
CASSENWSDRIF
>TRBV6-2/TRBV6-3|13|TRBJ2-2|once|.
TGTGCCAGCAGTTACATCGGGTCCGGGGAGCTGTTTTTT
CASSYIGSGELFF
>TRBV5-4|12|TRBJ2-7|.|.
TGTGCCAGCAGCGGGGGGTCCTACGAGCAGTACTTC
CASSGGSYEQYF
>TRBV6-5|15|TRBJ2-3|.|.
TGTGCCAGCAGTTATCTTCGGGGGACCACAGATACGCAGTATTTT
CASSYLRGTTDTQYF
>TRBV19|13|TRBJ1-1|.|.
TGTGCCAGTAGTAGGGGGGGGAACACTGAAGCTTTCTTT
CASSRGGNTEAFF
>TRBV2|16|TRBJ2-1|.|.
TGTGCCAGCAGTGACTCTCCGGGGGGCTACTACAATGAGCAGTTCTTC
CASSDSPGGYYNEQFF
>TRBV9|18|TRBJ2-5|.|TRBD2
TGTGCCAGCAGCGTAGGCGGGGGGGCCATCGCGGCAGCGGAGACCCAGTACTTC
CASSVGGGAIAAAETQYF
>TRBV5-1|15|TRBJ1-5|.|TRBD1
TGCGCCAGCAGCCCCGGACAGGGAAGAAATCAGCCCCAGCATTTT
CASSPGQGRNQPQHF
>TRBV2|15|TRBJ2-7|.|TRBD1
TGTGCCAGCAGTGAGTTGACAGGGAGCTCCTACGAGCAGTACTTC
CASSELTGSSYEQYF